Shown below are 28 T cell receptor beta chains from a single sample sequenced in a study of blood T cell repertoires in COVID-19. The data were produced by immunoSEQ multiplex PCR, yet TCRdb's version contains in-frame clones alone and is incomplete. The table has under 250,000 clones, less than 85% seen once. The specimen was peripheral blood. These receptors were taken from an older woman with active or convalescent COVID-19.

The rearrangement joins TRBV15 to TRBJ2-1; the match to TRBD2 covers 10 bases. The V and J ends lost 1 base and 0 bases, in that order; junction bases with no gene match: 9. CDR1 LNHNV and CDR2 YYDKDF come from the germline V gene (reference sequence). The CDR3 extends over 19 amino acids. CDR3 in amino acids: CATSRGRTSGNPSYNEQFF. The CDR3 DNA reads TGTGCCACCAGCAGAGGTAGGACTAGCGGAAACCCCTCCTACAATGAGCAGTTCTTC.

J is TRBJ2-1 and V is TRBV7-3; a weak D match, TRBD2 (5 bases). The CDR3 contains 13 residues. The germline gives CDR1 SGHTA, CDR2 FQGTGA. Trimming pared 5 bases from V and 3 bases from J, leaving 8 bases between. The CDR3 is CASSAGVYNEQFF. The CDR3 DNA sequence: TGTGCCAGCAGCGCCGGGGTCTACAATGAGCAGTTCTTC.

The table lists this clone with a few counts. The chain links TRBV6-5 to TRBJ1-6, with TRBD1 matching over 8 bases. J was trimmed by 14 bases and V by 6 bases; bases with no gene match: 6. Germline loops: CDR1 MNHEY, CDR2 SVGAGI. CDR3 length equals 12 residues. CDR3 bases: TGTGCCAGCAGACCGGACAGGGCCACCCTCCACTTT. This gives the protein CASRPDRATLHF.

In this sample, this clone turned up a few times. The chain uses TRBV7-9 and TRBJ1-5; 9 positions match TRBD1. This CDR3 region has 15 residues. Germline CDR1 is SEHNR and CDR2 is FQNEAQ (reference sequence). The junction had 2 bases not matched to a gene; V was cut back by 2 bases and J by 3 bases. CDR3 in DNA: TGTGCCAGCAGCTTAACAGGGGGCCCCAATCAGCCCCAGCATTTT. Protein: CASSLTGGPNQPQHF.

This chain connects TRBV10-3 to TRBJ2-5, with TRBD2 matching 11 bases. J lost 7 bases, V lost 3 bases, and 10 bases had no gene match. Germline CDR1 reads ENHRY; CDR2 reads SYGVKD. This CDR3 comprises 16 residues. The CDR3 coding sequence is TGTGCCATCAGTGACCTGACTAGCGGGGCGGGTAGGACCCAGTACTTC. Translated, it gives CAISDLTSGAGRTQYF.

This chain uses TRBV7-8 with TRBJ2-7; D possibly corresponds to TRBD1 (7 bases). CDR1 is SGHVS and CDR2 is FQNEAQ in the germline V gene. There are 15 residues in the CDR3. The germline V and J ends were trimmed by 2 bases and 2 bases, with 13 bases remaining between them. CDR3 amino acids: CASSLNTGEAYEQYF. The CDR3 region has the DNA TGTGCCAGCAGCTTAAATACAGGGGAGGCCTACGAGCAGTACTTC.

V and J are TRBV18 and TRBJ1-2, with 10 nucleotides matching TRBD1. Per germline, CDR1 KGHSH and CDR2 LQKENI. V was pared by 3 bases and J by 3 bases, with 7 bases of the junction left unmatched. The CDR3 contains 16 residues. CDR3 sequence: CASSPRTGGSYYGYTF. The DNA for the CDR3 is TGTGCCAGCTCACCCCGGACAGGGGGGTCATACTATGGCTACACCTTC.

This CDR3 is CASSFRRERETQYF. The DNA of the CDR3 is TGCGCCAGCAGCTTCCGGCGGGAGAGGGAGACCCAGTACTTC. This rearrangement joins TRBV5-1 to TRBJ2-5; 7 nucleotides match TRBD2. From germline, CDR1 is SGHRS and CDR2 YFSETQ. The CDR3 totals 14 residues. Trimming cost V 2 bases and J 5 bases; bases outside gene matches: 6. The full variable domain, rest sourced from reference TRBV5-1 and TRBJ2-5, is KAGVTQTPRYLIKTRGQQVTLSCSPISGHRSVSWYQQTPGQGLQFLFEYFSETQRNKGNFPGRFSGRQFSNSRSEMNVSTLELGDSALYLCASSFRRERETQYFGPGTRLLVL.

This clone occurred a few times. The chain has TRBV5-1 and TRBJ1-5, with 8 bases lining up with TRBD1. Germline V gene data show CDR1 as SGHRS and CDR2 as YFSETQ. This CDR3 is built from 15 residues. The ends lost 4 bases at V and 6 bases at J; junction bases unmatched: 9. CDR3 sequence (DNA): TGCGCCAGCAGCGTGACAGGACAGGGCGGTCAGCCCCAGCATTTT. Residues: CASSVTGQGGQPQHF.

The rearrangement joins TRBV6-1 to TRBJ2-2; no clear D. V was clipped by 2 bases and J by 5 bases, with 15 bases between them. The CDR3 is 16 residues long. The germline gives CDR1 MNHNS, CDR2 SASEGT. The CDR3 DNA follows: TGTGCCAGCAGTGAACAGGTCCCTGGTCTGACCGGGGAGCTGTTTTTT. Translation gives CASSEQVPGLTGELFF.

V is TRBV28 and J is TRBJ1-4; the D gene is possibly TRBD1 (6 bases). Germline V CDR1 and CDR2: MDHEN, SYDVKM. The CDR3 loop spans 13 amino acids. The ends were cut back, 2 bases at V and 14 bases at J, with 15 bases in the middle. The CDR3: CASSLTALRGLFF. CDR3 DNA sequence: TGTGCCAGCAGTTTAACGGCGCTGAGGGGGCTGTTTTTT.

The chain carries TRBV4-3 and TRBJ1-2; D is possibly TRBD1 (5 bases). Trimming took 4 bases from V and 7 from J, leaving 13 bases between them. CDR1 is LGHNA, CDR2 YSLEER, per germline. This CDR3 is built from 13 residues. The CDR3 nucleotides are TGCGCCAGCAGCCCATCCCGAAGGGGTGGCTACACCTTC. Translation gives CASSPSRRGGYTF.

The chain recombines TRBV5-4 with TRBJ1-4, with TRBD1 matching over 9 bases. CDR1 and CDR2 from the germline V gene are SGHNT and YYREEE (reference sequence). This CDR3 spans 15 amino acids. V lost 4 bases, J lost 5 bases, and 6 bases stayed unmatched. The CDR3 region is CASSVNRGLNEKLFF. The CDR3 coding sequence is TGTGCCAGCAGCGTGAACAGGGGGCTGAATGAAAAACTGTTTTTT.

The rearrangement uses TRBV28 and TRBJ2-1; possibly TRBD2 for D (5 bases). Trimming left V 5 bases short and J 0 bases short, with 14 bases between. This CDR3 is built from 16 residues. CDR1 and CDR2 from the germline V gene are MDHEN and SYDVKM. As DNA, the CDR3 is TGTGCCAGCAGTGGGGAGTTCCTAAGCTCCTACAATGAGCAGTTCTTC. Its protein is CASSGEFLSSYNEQFF.

This chain links TRBV7-2 with TRBJ2-3; D may be TRBD2 (7 bases). Germline V gene data show CDR1 as SGHTA and CDR2 as FQGNSA. V was pared by 5 bases and J by 3 bases, with 15 bases between. The CDR3 runs to 15 residues. DNA for the CDR3: TGTGCCAGCAGCCCTTCGGGGAGGGGGACAGATACGCAGTATTTT. This encodes CASSPSGRGTDTQYF.

The chain couples TRBV12-3 or TRBV12-4 to TRBJ1-1; D is possibly TRBD1 (6 bases). V lost 6 bases to trimming and J lost 6 bases, with 11 bases between them. The CDR3 is made up of 12 amino acids. The CDR3 here is CASRSTGPEAFF. Here the CDR3 DNA reads TGTGCCAGCAGATCGACAGGTCCTGAAGCTTTCTTT.

This clone has only a few counts. V usage is TRBV5-4 and J usage is TRBJ1-2, with 9 bases aligning to TRBD1. V lost 0 bases to trimming and J lost 6 bases; unmatched junction nucleotides: 3. CDR3 length: 14 residues. Germline-derived CDR1 and CDR2 are SGHNT and YYREEE (reference sequence). In DNA, the CDR3 is TGTGCCAGCAGCTTGGAGGGACAGGGAAATGGCTACACCTTC. Encoded protein: CASSLEGQGNGYTF. The variable domain in full, with the rest retrieved from reference TRBV5-4 and TRBJ1-2, is ETGVTQSPTHLIKTRGQQVTLRCSSQSGHNTVSWYQQALGQGPQFIFQYYREEENGRGNFPPRFSGLQFPNYSSELNVNALELDDSALYLCASSLEGQGNGYTFGSGTRLTVV.

The chain employs TRBV19 and TRBJ1-2; no clear D gene. V was clipped by 8 bases and J by 7 bases, with 26 bases between them. Germline V gives CDR1 LNHDA, CDR2 SQIVND (reference sequence). The CDR3 runs 16 residues. CDR3 protein: CASSDVGDTSSRGYTF. DNA of the CDR3: TGTGCCAGTTCCGACGTGGGCGACACCTCGAGTCGTGGCTACACCTTC. The full variable domain, with the rest looked up from reference TRBV19 and TRBJ1-2, is DGGITQSPKYLFRKEGQNVTLSCEQNLNHDAMYWYRQDPGQGLRLIYYSQIVNDFQKGDIAEGYSVSREKKESFPLTVTSAQKNPTAFYLCASSDVGDTSSRGYTFGSGTRLTVV.

The chain employs TRBV27 and TRBJ2-2; D remains ambiguous. Germline V gene sequence: CDR1 MNHEY, CDR2 SMNVEV (reference sequence). The length of the CDR3 is 13 residues. The V end was cut by 3 bases, the J end by 5 bases, with 7 bases between. CDR3 amino acids: CASSFRRTGELFF. CDR3 nucleotide sequence: TGTGCCAGCAGTTTCCGGCGGACCGGGGAGCTGTTTTTT.

V usage is TRBV5-4 and J usage is TRBJ2-1; TRBD2 agrees at 15 bases. Germline V gives CDR1 SGHNT, CDR2 YYREEE (reference sequence). Germline trimming cut 4 bases from V and 9 bases from J; bases unmatched to any gene: 8. The CDR3 is 16 residues long. CDR3 in amino acids: CASSAGTSGGMGEQFF. The CDR3 DNA sequence: TGTGCCAGCAGCGCGGGGACTAGCGGGGGGATGGGTGAGCAGTTCTTC.

The rearrangement links TRBV6-6 to TRBJ2-7; TRBD1 aligns across 10 bases. There are 14 residues in the CDR3. Trimming cost V 5 bases and J 3 bases; bases outside gene matches: 4. Germline V CDR1 and CDR2: MNHNY, SVGAGI (reference sequence). Written as DNA, the CDR3 is TGTGCCAGCAGTAACCGGGACAGGGGCTACGAGCAGTACTTC. It codes for CASSNRDRGYEQYF.

CDR3 bases: TGTGCCAGCAGTTCCCGGGACAGGGGGCGGACCGGGGAGCTGTTTTTT. Its translation is CASSSRDRGRTGELFF. This chain joins TRBV27 and TRBJ2-2, with TRBD1 matching 12 bases. With 4 bases clipped from V and 5 bases from J, the junction kept 5 bases outside the gene matches. This CDR3 is 16 amino acids long. Per the germline V gene, CDR1 is MNHEY and CDR2 is SMNVEV (reference sequence).

This chain links TRBV5-4 with TRBJ2-5, with TRBD2 as a possible D gene (6 bases). Trimming stripped 4 bases from V and 2 bases from J, with 15 bases between. Germline values: CDR1 SGHNT, CDR2 YYREEE (reference sequence). There are 15 residues in the CDR3. The CDR3 region has the DNA TGTGCCAGCAGCCTTCCGGGAGCCGCACAAGAGACCCAGTACTTC. This encodes CASSLPGAAQETQYF.

The chain combines TRBV7-8 with TRBJ1-5; a weak D match, TRBD1 (6 bases). CDR1 is SGHVS and CDR2 is FQNEAQ in the germline V gene. The CDR3 sequence is 16 residues long. V was shortened by 5 bases and J by 2 bases, with 16 bases between the two germline ends. Written as DNA, the CDR3 is TGTGCCAGCAGCCTAGGGGGGGTCGAAGGCAATCAGCCCCAGCATTTT. Translating it yields CASSLGGVEGNQPQHF. Variable domain in full (rest from reference TRBV7-8 and TRBJ1-5): GAGVSQSPRYKVAKRGQDVALRCDPISGHVSLFWYQQALGQGPEFLTYFQNEAQLDKSGLPSDRFFAERPEGSVSTLKIQRTQQEDSAVYLCASSLGGVEGNQPQHFGDGTRLSIL.

The gene calls are TRBV28 and TRBJ2-1; no clear D gene. Trimming removed 8 bases from V and 0 bases from J, with 17 bases in between. The CDR3 is 16 amino acids. Germline assignment: CDR1 MDHEN and CDR2 SYDVKM. CDR3 protein: CASSKLSPSSYNEQFF. CDR3 nucleotide sequence: TGTGCCAGCTCTAAGTTGTCCCCAAGCTCCTACAATGAGCAGTTCTTC.

V gene TRBV9 combines with J gene TRBJ2-5; a weak D match, TRBD2 (6 bases). V lost 4 bases, J lost 2 bases, and 12 bases lay in between. Germline CDR1 SGDLS, CDR2 YYNGEE. The CDR3 spans 14 residues. CDR3 in DNA: TGTGCCAGCAGCATCCGGGACTTTCAAGAGACCCAGTACTTC. Translating it yields CASSIRDFQETQYF.

V is TRBV4-2 and J is TRBJ1-6, with D possibly TRBD1 on 5 matching bases. Per the germline V gene, CDR1 is LGHNA and CDR2 is YNFKEQ. Trimming stripped 0 bases from V and 7 bases from J, with 16 bases between. The length of the CDR3 is 17 residues. CDR3 in amino acids: CASSQDQGRVPNSPLHF. In nucleotides, the CDR3 is TGTGCCAGCAGCCAAGATCAGGGCAGGGTGCCAAATTCACCCCTCCACTTT.

This sequence joins TRBV2 and TRBJ2-1, with 9 bases that match TRBD2. The J segment lost 7 bases and the V segment lost 7 bases, leaving 8 bases of the junction unmatched. This CDR3 spans 14 amino acids. Germline lookup yields CDR1 SNHLY and CDR2 FYNNEI. CDR3 region: CASTERGAWNEQFF. CDR3 coding DNA: TGTGCCAGCACGGAGCGGGGGGCCTGGAATGAGCAGTTCTTC.